Each of the 30 T cell receptor beta chains below was sequenced from the same sample in a study of cytomegalovirus exposure and HLA in healthy donors. Primers: 60 Vbeta forward and 13 Jbeta reverse. Data came from immunoSEQ multiplex PCR; TCRdb stores just in-frame clones and leaves some out. The sample contains 120,000 or so clones, approximately 17% of which appear only once. Input material: PBMCs. The origin of the receptors is a female donor in good health and CMV-seropositive.

This clone was picked up a small number of times. V usage is TRBV7-2 and J usage is TRBJ2-5, with D possibly TRBD2 on 7 matching bases. The CDR3 has 16 residues. Per the germline V gene, CDR1 is SGHTA and CDR2 is FQGNSA. V was cut by 5 bases and J by 2 bases, with 18 bases left in between. The CDR3 here is CASSLTSAGTQETQYF. The CDR3 DNA reads TGTGCCAGCAGCCTAACTAGCGCGGGGACACAAGAGACCCAGTACTTC.

This clone has a handful of counts. The J gene is TRBJ1-1, the V gene TRBV5-5; 9 nucleotides line up with TRBD1. This CDR3 is built from 13 residues. CDR1 SGHKS and CDR2 YYEKEE come from the germline V gene (reference sequence). Germline trimming cut 5 bases from V and 5 bases from J; bases unmatched to any gene: 4. The CDR3 is CASSFDRGTEAFF. CDR3 DNA: TGTGCCAGCAGTTTTGACAGGGGGACTGAAGCTTTCTTT.

The CDR3 sequence: CASSRITGAPNEKLFF. Written as DNA, the CDR3 is TGTGCCAGTAGTCGTATCACAGGAGCCCCAAATGAAAAACTGTTTTTT. The chain has TRBV19 and TRBJ1-4; TRBD1 is a possible D gene (5 bases). The CDR3 is 16 amino acids. Germline V gives CDR1 LNHDA, CDR2 SQIVND (reference sequence). Trimming left V 5 bases short and J 5 bases short, with 18 bases between. Based on the CDR3 plus reference TRBV19 and TRBJ1-4, the full variable domain is DGGITQSPKYLFRKEGQNVTLSCEQNLNHDAMYWYRQDPGQGLRLIYYSQIVNDFQKGDIAEGYSVSREKKESFPLTVTSAQKNPTAFYLCASSRITGAPNEKLFFGSGTQLSVL.

This clone was picked up a small number of times. The chain has TRBV5-1 and TRBJ2-3; 8 bases line up with TRBD2. Trimming at V came to 0 bases and at J to 2 bases, leaving 8 bases not matched to a gene. This CDR3 spans 17 amino acids. The V gene's germline CDR1 is SGHRS and CDR2 YFSETQ. This CDR3 reads CASSLAGLAGHTDTQYF. The CDR3 bases are TGCGCCAGCAGCTTGGCCGGGCTAGCGGGCCACACAGATACGCAGTATTTT.

The table lists this clone with a few counts. The V gene is TRBV7-8, the J gene TRBJ2-1; a weak D match, TRBD2 (6 bases). Germline V lookup: CDR1 SGHVS, CDR2 FQNEAQ. The CDR3 consists of 13 residues. Deletions cut 1 base from V and 9 bases from J, with 10 bases between. CDR3 DNA: TGTGCCAGCAGCTTAGGGTTGGAGGGTGAGCAGTTCTTC. As protein: CASSLGLEGEQFF.

The chain couples TRBV30 to TRBJ2-7; D might be TRBD2 (6 bases). The CDR3 spans 13 residues. Germline V CDR1 and CDR2: GTSNPN, SVGIG (reference sequence). The germline V and J ends were trimmed by 1 base and 2 bases, with 9 bases remaining between them. The CDR3 sequence is CAWSGPGAYEQYF. The CDR3 coding sequence is TGTGCCTGGAGTGGCCCGGGGGCCTACGAGCAGTACTTC. Looking up the rest from reference TRBV30 and TRBJ2-7 gives the full variable domain: SQTIHQWPATLVQPVGSPLSLECTVEGTSNPNLYWYRQAAGRGLQLLFYSVGIGQISSEVPQNLSASRPQDRQFILSSKKLLLSDSGFYLCAWSGPGAYEQYFGPGTRLTVT.

This clone was counted only a few times. The J gene is TRBJ2-7, the V gene TRBV29-1; D might be TRBD2 (6 bases). The CDR3 has 12 residues. V lost 7 bases to trimming and J lost 3 bases, with 13 bases between them. From germline, CDR1 is SQVTM and CDR2 ANQGSEA. CDR3 protein: CSGGDSGYEQYF. In nucleotides, the CDR3 is TGCAGCGGGGGGGACTCAGGCTACGAGCAGTACTTC.

This clone was seen a handful of times. This chain links TRBV9 with TRBJ1-4, with 9 bases aligning to TRBD1. The CDR3 spans 16 residues. Germline CDR1 reads SGDLS; CDR2 reads YYNGEE. The ends lost 3 bases at V and 6 bases at J; junction bases unmatched: 9. CDR3 bases: TGTGCCAGCAGCGCGACGGCCGGGACAGGGTATGAAAAACTGTTTTTT. Protein sequence: CASSATAGTGYEKLFF.

This CDR3 is CAISESFRDEQYF. The CDR3 nucleotides read TGTGCCATCAGTGAGTCGTTCCGGGACGAGCAGTACTTC. This chain uses TRBV10-3 with TRBJ2-7; D not resolved. There are 13 residues in the CDR3. V was shortened by 0 bases and J by 5 bases, with 8 bases between the two germline ends. Germline CDR1 reads ENHRY; CDR2 reads SYGVKD.

V gene TRBV7-8 combines with J gene TRBJ2-7, with D tentatively TRBD2 (5 bases). The CDR3 totals 12 residues. V lost 5 bases to trimming and J lost 7 bases, with 12 bases between them. Looked up from germline, CDR1 is SGHVS and CDR2 is FQNEAQ. Here the CDR3 reads CASSRTAGEQYF. In DNA, the CDR3 is TGTGCCAGCAGCCGGACGGCGGGTGAGCAGTACTTC.

This clone was seen more than once but under ten times. This chain joins TRBV30 and TRBJ2-5, with TRBD2 matching 8 bases. This CDR3 is 14 amino acids long. The V gene end was trimmed by 2 bases and the J gene end by 5 bases; junction bases not matched to a gene: 7. Germline V lookup: CDR1 GTSNPN, CDR2 SVGIG (reference sequence). The CDR3 sequence is CAWSIAGGWETQYF. The CDR3 DNA sequence: TGTGCCTGGAGTATCGCGGGGGGCTGGGAGACCCAGTACTTC.

The gene calls are TRBV19 and TRBJ2-7; 11 bases are a match to TRBD2. CDR1 and CDR2 (germline): LNHDA, SQIVND (reference sequence). The CDR3 runs to 14 residues. V gave up 10 bases and J gave up 0 bases; unmatched junction bases: 5. CDR3 residues: CATKTSGSSYEQYF. In nucleotides, the CDR3 is TGTGCCACCAAAACTAGCGGGAGCTCCTACGAGCAGTACTTC.

The chain links TRBV5-8 to TRBJ1-4; TRBD1 matches 8 bases. V trimming: 6 bases; J trimming: 5 bases; junction bases outside the gene matches: 9. The CDR3 runs 15 residues. In germline, CDR1 is SGHTS, CDR2 YDEGEE. The CDR3 spells CASNRNNRGNEKLFF. The CDR3 coding sequence is TGTGCCAGCAACCGGAATAACAGGGGGAATGAAAAACTGTTTTTT. The full variable domain, rest sourced from reference TRBV5-8 and TRBJ1-4, is EAGVTQSPTHLIKTRGQQATLRCSPISGHTSVYWYQQALGLGLQFLLWYDEGEERNRGNFPPRFSGRQFPNYSSELNVNALELEDSALYLCASNRNNRGNEKLFFGSGTQLSVL.

This clone was seen more than once but under ten times. The V call is TRBV6-5, the J call TRBJ1-1; 10 positions agree with TRBD1. The CDR3 loop spans 14 amino acids. V lost 5 bases and J lost 1; bases outside the gene matches: 1. The germline V gene has CDR1 MNHEY and CDR2 SVGAGI. The CDR3 DNA sequence: TGTGCCAGCAGTAGGACAGGGGGGAACACTGAAGCTTTCTTT. Its translation is CASSRTGGNTEAFF.

This clone was seen a few times. V gene TRBV2 combines with J gene TRBJ1-4; 10 bases are shared with TRBD1. CDR1 is SNHLY and CDR2 is FYNNEI in the germline V gene. The CDR3 has 15 amino acids. J gave up 8 bases and V 4 bases, and 7 bases lay outside the gene matches. The CDR3 region is CASSVYGTGEEKLFF. CDR3 nucleotide sequence: TGTGCCAGCAGTGTATACGGGACAGGGGAAGAAAAACTGTTTTTT.

The chain couples TRBV6-1 to TRBJ2-7; D is undetermined. The CDR3 extends over 11 amino acids. Deletions cut 7 bases from V and 5 bases from J, with 9 bases between. Germline lookup yields CDR1 MNHNS and CDR2 SASEGT. CDR3 loop: CASTRFHEQYF. The CDR3 nucleotides are TGTGCCAGCACTAGGTTCCACGAGCAGTACTTC.

This chain uses TRBV30 with TRBJ1-5; no definite D call. Germline V gene lookup returns CDR1 GTSNPN and CDR2 SVGIG (reference sequence). This CDR3 contains 13 residues. Trimming pared 3 bases from V and 0 bases from J, leaving 6 bases between. The CDR3 region has the DNA TGTGCCTGGAGGTCAAATAGCAATCAGCCCCAGCATTTT. It translates to CAWRSNSNQPQHF.

This clone appeared a few times. The chain has TRBV28 and TRBJ1-2; D unresolved. Germline V gene lookup returns CDR1 MDHEN and CDR2 SYDVKM. V was shortened by 4 bases and J by 0 bases, with 9 bases between the two germline ends. CDR3 length equals 14 residues. DNA of the CDR3: TGTGCCAGCAGTTCCGGACTAGCTAACTATGGCTACACCTTC. Protein sequence: CASSSGLANYGYTF.

Note on this clone: The germline gene is not matched at one end of the junction; a read error may be the cause. The chain combines TRBV6-5 with TRBJ2-7, with D possibly matching TRBD1 (6 bases). The CDR3 runs 14 residues. The germline gives CDR1 MNHEY, CDR2 SVGAGI. The CDR3 protein is CASSYMSTGTEKYF. The CDR3 DNA reads TGTGCCAGCAGTTATATGAGCACAGGGACCGAGAAGTACTTT.

Only a few counts were recorded for this clone. V is TRBV10-3 and J is TRBJ2-6; 11 bases are a match to TRBD1. The V gene's germline CDR1 is ENHRY and CDR2 SYGVKD. After removal of 5 bases from V and 1 base from J, the junction contained 10 bases not matched to a gene. This CDR3 has 19 amino acids. In nucleotides, the CDR3 is TGTGCCATCAGTAACCCGGTGGGGACAGGGGGATCTGGGGCCAACGTCCTGACTTTC. It yields the protein CAISNPVGTGGSGANVLTF.

The chain links TRBV30 to TRBJ2-7; weak D call: TRBD2 (6 bases). V gave up 4 bases and J gave up 2 bases, with 15 bases separating them. Germline V gene sequence: CDR1 GTSNPN, CDR2 SVGIG (reference sequence). The CDR3 runs to 14 residues. The CDR3 DNA reads as TGTGCCTGGAAAACTGAGCGGGCGACCTACGAGCAGTACTTC. This sequence encodes CAWKTERATYEQYF.

The rearrangement links TRBV4-2 to TRBJ2-7; weak D call: TRBD2 (5 bases). The length of the CDR3 is 16 residues. Germline V gene data show CDR1 as LGHNA and CDR2 as YNFKEQ. Trimming left V 1 base short and J 1 base short, with 14 bases between. CDR3 sequence (DNA): TGTGCCAGCAGCCAAGCTATGATAGCGCAGTCCTACGAGCAGTACTTC. Its protein is CASSQAMIAQSYEQYF.

This clone occurred a few times. The J gene is TRBJ1-5, the V gene TRBV28; D is uncertain. V was clipped by 7 bases and J by 14 bases, with 21 bases between them. Germline-derived CDR1 and CDR2 are MDHEN and SYDVKM. The CDR3 has 13 amino acids. CDR3 amino acids: CASKLARTPREHF. CDR3 DNA: TGTGCCAGCAAGCTCGCCAGGACGCCGAGGGAGCATTTT.

This rearrangement joins TRBV27 to TRBJ1-5; 8 nucleotides line up with TRBD1. This CDR3 comprises 16 residues. V gave up 1 base and J gave up 3 bases; unmatched junction bases: 5. CDR1 and CDR2 from the germline V gene are MNHEY and SMNVEV (reference sequence). CDR3 sequence: CASSLFAGGSNQPQHF. The CDR3 bases are TGTGCCAGCAGTTTATTTGCAGGGGGCTCCAATCAGCCCCAGCATTTT.

This clone was seen more than once but under ten times. The chain couples TRBV2 to TRBJ2-6, with a tentative D call TRBD1 (6 bases). The CDR3 sequence is 18 residues long. Germline V CDR1 and CDR2: SNHLY, FYNNEI. V was trimmed by 5 bases and J by 1 base, leaving 18 bases between them. CDR3 loop: CASSWRTVASSGANVLTF. As DNA, the CDR3 is TGTGCCAGCAGTTGGAGGACAGTGGCCTCGTCTGGGGCCAACGTCCTGACTTTC.

This chain links TRBV9 with TRBJ2-4; TRBD1 is a possible D gene (6 bases). The V and J ends lost 2 bases and 11 bases respectively, with 14 bases between them. The germline V gene has CDR1 SGDLS and CDR2 YYNGEE. The CDR3 covers 13 residues. The CDR3 region is CASSVHRDEVQYF. CDR3 nucleotides: TGTGCCAGCAGCGTTCACAGGGATGAGGTTCAGTACTTC. The full variable domain, its missing parts supplied by reference TRBV9 and TRBJ2-4, is DSGVTQTPKHLITATGQRVTLRCSPRSGDLSVYWYQQSLDQGLQFLIQYYNGEERAKGNILERFSAQQFPDLHSELNLSSLELGDSALYFCASSVHRDEVQYFGAGTRLSVL.

The chain is built from TRBV25-1 and TRBJ1-1; 9 nucleotides line up with TRBD1. Germline V lookup: CDR1 MGHDK, CDR2 SYGVNS. V lost 4 bases and J lost 6; bases outside the gene matches: 3. The CDR3 is 13 residues long. CDR3 amino acids: CASSGQGVAEAFF. CDR3 nucleotides: TGTGCCAGCAGTGGACAGGGGGTCGCTGAAGCTTTCTTT.

This chain links TRBV29-1 with TRBJ1-2, with a tentative D call TRBD1 (5 bases). V was clipped by 6 bases and J by 7 bases, with 21 bases between them. The germline V gene encodes CDR1 SQVTM and CDR2 ANQGSEA. This CDR3 spans 14 amino acids. The CDR3 region has the DNA TGCAGCGTGAAACCTACCCGAGGCGGGGGTGGCTACACCTTC. Protein sequence: CSVKPTRGGGGYTF.

This clone was seen a handful of times. J is TRBJ2-1 and V is TRBV7-2, with no clear D. Germline V CDR1 and CDR2: SGHTA, FQGNSA. V lost 5 bases, J lost 0 bases, and 14 bases lay in between. The CDR3 is 16 residues long. The CDR3 DNA reads TGTGCCAGCAGCCAAAGAACAGAGATCTCCTACAATGAGCAGTTCTTC. Translating it yields CASSQRTEISYNEQFF.

This clone was recorded a few times. One end of the junction is discordant with germline, which a read error may explain. This chain links TRBV4-1 with TRBJ1-2; TRBD1 agrees at 8 bases. The germline V gene has CDR1 MGHRA and CDR2 YSYEKL. This CDR3 is 12 amino acids long. CDR3 coding DNA: TGCGCCAGCAATCATACCGGGACAGGTTTTTTTTTC. It translates to CASNHTGTGFFF.